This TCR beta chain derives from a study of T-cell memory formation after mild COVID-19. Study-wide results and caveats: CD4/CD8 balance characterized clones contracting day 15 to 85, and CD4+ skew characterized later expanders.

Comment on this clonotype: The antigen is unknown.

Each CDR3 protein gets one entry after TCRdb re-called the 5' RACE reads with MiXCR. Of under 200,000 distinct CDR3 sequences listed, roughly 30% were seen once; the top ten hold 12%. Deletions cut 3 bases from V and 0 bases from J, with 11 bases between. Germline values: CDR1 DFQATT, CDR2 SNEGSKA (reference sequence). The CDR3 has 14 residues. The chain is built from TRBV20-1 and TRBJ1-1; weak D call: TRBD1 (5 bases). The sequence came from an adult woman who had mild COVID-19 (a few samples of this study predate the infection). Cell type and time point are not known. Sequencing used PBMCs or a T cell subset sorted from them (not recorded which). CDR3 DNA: TGCAGTGCTAGGGGACTGGAGGTGAACACTGAAGCTTTCTTT. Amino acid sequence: CSARGLEVNTEAFF.